One and the same sample provided the 10 T cell receptor beta chains below, sequenced in a study of T cell repertoires in ileal Crohn's disease. Specified time point: neoterminal ileum biopsy at postoperative endoscopy, about 6 months after surgery. The assay was immunoSEQ multiplex PCR, and TCRdb's table has in-frame clones only and misses some. Of about 10,000 clones listed, about four fifths are singletons. The sequenced sample consisted of ileal tissue. The receptors stem from an adult with Crohn's disease.

This clone is a singleton in its sample. This chain uses TRBV27 with TRBJ1-2; maybe TRBD1 (6 bases). The germline CDR1 and CDR2 sequences are MNHEY and SMNVEV (reference sequence). The CDR3 consists of 17 residues. Trimming removed 0 bases at V and 2 bases at J, with 16 bases between. The CDR3 coding sequence is TGTGCCAGCAGTTTATCCTGGGGGGGCCAGGAGAACTATGGCTACACCTTC. This translates into CASSLSWGGQENYGYTF.

The chain couples TRBV5-1 to TRBJ2-1; D possibly corresponds to TRBD2 (5 bases). Trimming removed 0 bases from V and 0 bases from J, with 10 bases in between. Germline values: CDR1 SGHRS, CDR2 YFSETQ. CDR3 length: 16 amino acids. CDR3 sequence reads: CASSLGSGLSYNEQFF. In DNA, the CDR3 is TGCGCCAGCAGCTTGGGTTCAGGACTCTCCTACAATGAGCAGTTCTTC.

The V call is TRBV5-1, the J call TRBJ2-2; 11 bases fit TRBD2. J was trimmed by 5 bases and V by 4 bases; bases with no gene match: 10. The CDR3 extends over 17 amino acids. Germline V gene data show CDR1 as SGHRS and CDR2 as YFSETQ. This CDR3 is CASSPTNSGGATGELFF. The CDR3 coding sequence is TGCGCCAGCAGCCCGACCAATAGCGGGGGGGCAACCGGGGAGCTGTTTTTT.

This chain joins TRBV27 and TRBJ1-2, with 8 bases lining up with TRBD1. Germline-derived CDR1 and CDR2 are MNHEY and SMNVEV (reference sequence). The CDR3 has 14 amino acids. V was clipped by 5 bases and J by 5 bases; unmatched bases: 7. The CDR3 coding sequence is TGTGCCAGCAGTCCAATGACAGGGGTGTATGGCTACACCTTC. Translated: CASSPMTGVYGYTF.

This clone was seen a handful of times. The gene calls are TRBV27 and TRBJ2-1; 9 nucleotides agree with TRBD2. This CDR3 has 15 residues. V was clipped by 6 bases and J by 6 bases; unmatched bases: 9. From germline, CDR1 is MNHEY and CDR2 SMNVEV (reference sequence). The CDR3 is CASRKSGGPSNEQFF. The CDR3 coding sequence is TGTGCCAGCAGGAAGAGCGGGGGGCCTTCCAATGAGCAGTTCTTC.

V gene TRBV6-4 combines with J gene TRBJ2-3; 11 bases are shared with TRBD2. The CDR3 has 18 amino acids. Germline values: CDR1 MRHNA, CDR2 SNTAGT. The ends lost 0 bases at V and 1 base at J; junction bases unmatched: 6. The chain's CDR3 is CASSDSSTSGGGTDTQYF. In DNA, the CDR3 is TGTGCCAGCAGTGACTCCTCTACTAGCGGGGGCGGCACAGATACGCAGTATTTT.

This chain uses TRBV6-6 with TRBJ2-2; D may be TRBD1 (6 bases). Trimming took off 5 bases at V and 6 bases at J, with 10 bases between the two ends. There are 13 residues in the CDR3. Germline CDR1 reads MNHNY; CDR2 reads SVGAGI (reference sequence). CDR3 protein: CASSQQGAGELFF. CDR3 DNA: TGTGCCAGCAGTCAACAGGGAGCCGGGGAGCTGTTTTTT.

V and J are TRBV5-5 and TRBJ1-3, with D hard to call. V shed 0 bases and J shed 4 bases, with 8 bases lying between them. This CDR3 is built from 14 residues. In germline, CDR1 is SGHKS, CDR2 YYEKEE (reference sequence). The CDR3 sequence: CASSLVAEGNTIYF. The CDR3 nucleotides read TGTGCCAGCAGCTTGGTGGCAGAAGGAAACACCATATATTTT.

The V call is TRBV7-8, the J call TRBJ2-2; possible D gene TRBD2, 6 bases. The CDR3 totals 16 residues. Looked up from germline, CDR1 is SGHVS and CDR2 is FQNEAQ. V dropped 2 bases and J dropped 1 base, with 11 bases sitting between them. CDR3 bases: TGTGCCAGCAGCTTATTTCGAGCGGGGAACACCGGGGAGCTGTTTTTT. Its translation is CASSLFRAGNTGELFF.

J is TRBJ1-1 and V is TRBV6-5; possibly TRBD1 for D (5 bases). V was cut by 4 bases and J by 5 bases, with 11 bases left in between. Germline-derived CDR1 and CDR2 are MNHEY and SVGAGI. The CDR3 spans 13 residues. DNA for the CDR3: TGTGCCAGCAGTTCCTCCCGACAGACTGAAGCTTTCTTT. This encodes CASSSSRQTEAFF.